The 14 T cell receptor beta chains below all came from one sample that was sequenced in a study of blood T cell repertoires in COVID-19. Produced via immunoSEQ multiplex PCR; TCRdb's table is partial and in-frame only. This table holds approximately 190,000 clones, roughly 90% found once. Specimen: peripheral blood. Receptor source: a man aged 50 to 60 with acute or convalescent COVID-19.

This chain connects TRBV7-9 to TRBJ1-1; 8 bases match TRBD1. CDR3 length equals 17 residues. V shed 5 bases, J shed 0 bases, and the junction held 11 bases outside the gene matches. CDR1 and CDR2 from the germline V gene are SEHNR and FQNEAQ (reference sequence). The CDR3 sequence is CASSPGGGYPMNTEAFF. The CDR3 DNA is TGTGCCAGCAGCCCAGGGGGCGGATACCCCATGAACACTGAAGCTTTCTTT.

The chain employs TRBV19 and TRBJ2-7, with D possibly being TRBD2 (7 bases). This CDR3 region has 14 residues. The V end lost 5 bases, the J end lost 2 bases, and 13 bases lay between the germline ends. Germline values: CDR1 LNHDA, CDR2 SQIVND (reference sequence). The CDR3 DNA follows: TGTGCCAGTAGTTCAGGGGCGGGAGCCTACGAGCAGTACTTC. Amino acid sequence: CASSSGAGAYEQYF.

The chain has TRBV6-2 or TRBV6-3 and TRBJ2-7, with D tentatively TRBD2 (5 bases). CDR3 length equals 12 residues. The germline CDR1 and CDR2 sequences are MNHEY and SVGEGT. Trimming left V 6 bases short and J 7 bases short, with 13 bases between. In nucleotides, the CDR3 is TGTGCCAGCAGCCAAAACACGGGGGAGCAGTACGTC. Translated, it gives CASSQNTGEQYV.

The chain is built from TRBV7-2 and TRBJ2-3; TRBD2 agrees at 11 bases. The CDR3 contains 15 residues. Germline CDR1 is SGHTA and CDR2 is FQGNSA. V lost 3 bases and J lost 6; bases outside the gene matches: 5. The CDR3 DNA is TGTGCCAGCAGCTTGGTAGCGGGAGGGTCGGATACGCAGTATTTT. Translated, it gives CASSLVAGGSDTQYF.

This chain connects TRBV29-1 to TRBJ2-1, with a weak D call TRBD1 (6 bases). This CDR3 has 10 amino acids. Germline-derived CDR1 and CDR2 are SQVTM and ANQGSEA. V shed 7 bases and J shed 5 bases, with 6 bases lying between them. CDR3 in amino acids: CSAGDNEQFF. The CDR3 region has the DNA TGCAGCGCAGGGGACAATGAGCAGTTCTTC.

The gene calls are TRBV5-5 and TRBJ2-7, with 11 positions matching TRBD2. Germline V gene lookup returns CDR1 SGHKS and CDR2 YYEKEE (reference sequence). The CDR3 is 17 amino acids. V dropped 4 bases and J dropped 1; count of bases not matched to a gene: 10. This chain's CDR3 is CASSHRLAGFDSYEQYF. The CDR3 bases are TGTGCCAGCAGCCATAGACTAGCGGGATTTGATTCCTACGAGCAGTACTTC.

This clone was recorded only once. This rearrangement joins TRBV27 to TRBJ2-7, with 7 bases aligning to TRBD1. The CDR3 spans 12 residues. J lost 2 bases, V lost 10 bases, and 5 bases had no gene match. Germline values: CDR1 MNHEY, CDR2 SMNVEV (reference sequence). The CDR3 nucleotides are TGTGCCACCGCGACAGGGCCCTACGAGCAGTACTTC. Its translation: CATATGPYEQYF.

V and J are TRBV4-1 and TRBJ1-1, with D unclear. Germline lookup yields CDR1 MGHRA and CDR2 YSYEKL. This CDR3 contains 13 residues. Trimming pared 0 bases from V and 9 bases from J, leaving 11 bases between. The CDR3 sequence: CASSQELRLQAFF. Here the CDR3 DNA reads TGCGCCAGCAGCCAAGAACTGAGATTACAAGCTTTCTTT.

The J gene is TRBJ2-1, the V gene TRBV6-2 or TRBV6-3, with D possibly matching TRBD2 (6 bases). The V gene's germline CDR1 is MNHEY and CDR2 SVGEGT. This CDR3 has 15 residues. V was clipped by 6 bases and J by 8 bases, with 20 bases between them. The CDR3 loop reads CASSDPGLPGDEQFF. CDR3 DNA: TGTGCCAGCAGCGACCCGGGACTTCCCGGCGATGAGCAGTTCTTC.

The V gene is TRBV2, the J gene TRBJ1-6, with a possible D match to TRBD1 (6 bases). Germline assignment: CDR1 SNHLY and CDR2 FYNNEI. CDR3 length equals 14 residues. V was shortened by 1 base and J by 6 bases, with 7 bases between the two germline ends. For the CDR3, the DNA is TGTGCCAGCAGTGAAGAAGGGGGTAATTCACCCCTCCACTTT. Amino acid sequence: CASSEEGGNSPLHF.

This rearrangement joins TRBV27 to TRBJ2-1, with TRBD2 matching 11 bases. V trimming: 9 bases; J trimming: 5 bases; junction bases outside the gene matches: 3. Germline V gene lookup returns CDR1 MNHEY and CDR2 SMNVEV (reference sequence). This CDR3 contains 13 residues. The CDR3 is CASSGRANNEQFF. CDR3 bases: TGTGCCAGTAGCGGGAGGGCCAACAATGAGCAGTTCTTC.

The rearrangement uses TRBV21-1 and TRBJ1-3. TRBV21-1 is a known pseudogene. The CDR3 runs to 14 residues. CDR3 sequence reads: CASSHLMTPNTIYF. The CDR3 bases are TGTGCCAGCAGCCACCTTATGACTCCGAACACCATATATTTT.

The rearrangement links TRBV28 to TRBJ2-6; the match to TRBD1 covers 7 bases. Trimming removed 6 bases from V and 0 bases from J; junction bases left unmatched: 8. The CDR3 is 17 residues long. Germline V lookup: CDR1 MDHEN, CDR2 SYDVKM. The CDR3 sequence: CASRGTDSDSGANVLTF. CDR3 DNA sequence: TGTGCCAGCAGGGGGACAGACTCGGACTCTGGGGCCAACGTCCTGACTTTC.

This clone has a single count. CDR3 nucleotides: TGTGCCAGCAGTTATAGCGGGGGGGCCCGCGCGCAGTATTTT. It codes for CASSYSGGARAQYF. The chain combines TRBV6-5 with TRBJ2-3; 11 nucleotides line up with TRBD2. This CDR3 has 14 amino acids. CDR1 is MNHEY, CDR2 SVGAGI, per germline. The V segment lost 3 bases and the J segment 10 bases; nucleotides outside the gene matches: 6.